Listed here are 12 T cell receptor beta chains from one sample, sequenced in a study of T cell repertoires in cytomegalovirus infection. TCRdb processed the reads anew with MiXCR; each CDR3 protein has one entry. The data contain 450,000 to 550,000 distinct CDR3 sequences, approximately 15% of them singletons. Material: CD8+ T cells from PBMCs. These receptor sequences come from a human donor in good health (CMV status not recorded). Some clones in this sample may be carry-over from other donors' samples.

The CDR3 DNA reads TGTGCCAGCAGCCAAGATTGGGGTGAGCAGTTCTTC. It translates to CASSQDWGEQFF. The chain carries TRBV3-1 and TRBJ2-1, with D unresolved. Germline V gene lookup returns CDR1 LGHDT and CDR2 YNNKEL (reference sequence). Trimming pared 0 bases from V and 9 bases from J, leaving 6 bases between. CDR3 length equals 12 residues.

This chain connects TRBV6-6 to TRBJ2-7; 7 positions match TRBD1. This CDR3 is built from 14 residues. Germline lookup yields CDR1 MNHNY and CDR2 SVGAGI (reference sequence). Trimming took 5 bases from V and 3 from J; bases not matched to a gene: 7. In nucleotides, the CDR3 is TGTGCCAGCAGTCCTGAGGACAGGATCTACGAGCAGTACTTC. Protein product: CASSPEDRIYEQYF.

This clonotype appeared many times. The V and J genes are TRBV11-2 and TRBJ1-1; the D gene is possibly TRBD1 (5 bases). This CDR3 comprises 12 residues. CDR1 and CDR2 from the germline V gene are SGHAT and FQNNGV. V was pared by 5 bases and J by 5 bases, with 9 bases between. CDR3 nucleotide sequence: TGTGCCAGCAGCCGGGGCATTACTGAAGCTTTCTTT. This translates into CASSRGITEAFF.

The chain couples TRBV5-1 to TRBJ2-1, with D maybe TRBD2 (5 bases). The CDR3 extends over 16 amino acids. Trimming removed 0 bases from V and 0 bases from J, with 10 bases in between. Germline V gene lookup returns CDR1 SGHRS and CDR2 YFSETQ. CDR3 sequence: CASSLAERPSYNEQFF. The CDR3 bases are TGCGCCAGCAGCTTGGCGGAGCGGCCCTCCTACAATGAGCAGTTCTTC. The full variable domain, in which reference TRBV5-1 and TRBJ2-1 provide the parts outside the CDR3, is KAGVTQTPRYLIKTRGQQVTLSCSPISGHRSVSWYQQTPGQGLQFLFEYFSETQRNKGNFPGRFSGRQFSNSRSEMNVSTLELGDSALYLCASSLAERPSYNEQFFGPGTRLTVL.

There are a few counts of this clonotype. The V gene is TRBV12-5, the J gene TRBJ1-5, with D perhaps TRBD1 (5 bases). The CDR3 runs 15 residues. The V gene lost 6 bases and the J gene lost 1 base, with 13 bases spanning the gap. Per germline, CDR1 LGHNT and CDR2 FRNRAP. The CDR3, as DNA: TGTGCTAGTGGGACTACCCGGGACAGCAATCAGCCCCAGCATTTT. Its translation is CASGTTRDSNQPQHF.

This clonotype appeared a few times. This sequence joins TRBV6-2 or TRBV6-3 and TRBJ2-7, with no clear D. Germline lookup yields CDR1 MNHEY and CDR2 SVGEGT. Trimming took off 2 bases at V and 2 bases at J, with 7 bases between the two ends. The CDR3 consists of 13 residues. The CDR3 here is CASSYSPTYEQYF. Written as DNA, the CDR3 is TGTGCCAGCAGTTACAGTCCTACCTACGAGCAGTACTTC.

This clonotype was found a few times. The rearrangement links TRBV11-2 to TRBJ1-1; D is perhaps TRBD1 (6 bases). The CDR3 contains 12 residues. Deletions cut 3 bases from V and 10 bases from J, with 12 bases between. Germline loops: CDR1 SGHAT, CDR2 FQNNGV. The CDR3 DNA is TGTGCCAGCAGCTTTCAGGGGCGGGGAGCTTTCTTT. It translates to CASSFQGRGAFF.

This clonotype appeared a few times. The chain couples TRBV5-4 to TRBJ2-7; no clear D gene. The CDR3 extends over 14 amino acids. Per the germline V gene, CDR1 is SGHNT and CDR2 is YYREEE (reference sequence). V lost 2 bases and J lost 1, with 10 bases in between. DNA for the CDR3: TGTGCCAGCAGCTTCCAGCTGGATTCCTACGAGCAGTACTTC. Translation gives CASSFQLDSYEQYF.

The sample holds many counts of this clonotype. This rearrangement joins TRBV7-9 to TRBJ2-3; D might be TRBD1 or TRBD2, each matching 5 bases. V lost 1 base and J 10 bases, leaving 6 bases between the germline ends. Germline V gives CDR1 SEHNR, CDR2 FQNEAQ (reference sequence). This CDR3 is built from 11 residues. The CDR3 DNA follows: TGTGCCAGCAGCTTAGGGGGGTCGCAGTATTTT. Protein sequence: CASSLGGSQYF.

A few counts support this clonotype. V is TRBV6-6 and J is TRBJ1-1, with 7 bases fitting TRBD1. This CDR3 has 16 residues. The J segment lost 1 base and the V segment lost 7 bases, leaving 12 bases of the junction unmatched. Germline V CDR1 and CDR2: MNHNY, SVGAGI (reference sequence). CDR3 sequence (DNA): TGTGCCAGCAATCCGAGGGACAGCGACTCGAACACTGAAGCTTTCTTT. This gives the protein CASNPRDSDSNTEAFF.

Only one count was recorded for this clonotype. It may be a read error: a sequence one base away is much more abundant. The V and J genes are TRBV27 and TRBJ1-2; TRBD1 aligns across 11 bases. Germline V gives CDR1 MNHEY, CDR2 SMNVEV (reference sequence). The CDR3 is 13 amino acids. CDR3 protein: CATTGQGGYVYTF. CDR3 in DNA: TGTGCCACCACGGGACAGGGGGGTTATGTCTACACCTTC.

Only a few counts were recorded for this clonotype. The V call is TRBV6-1, the J call TRBJ1-1; 9 bases map to TRBD1. After removal of 8 bases from V and 0 bases from J, the junction contained 1 base not matched to a gene. There are 13 residues in the CDR3. Germline values: CDR1 MNHNS, CDR2 SASEGT. CDR3 bases: TGTGCCAGCGGGACAGGGTTGAACACTGAAGCTTTCTTT. It translates to CASGTGLNTEAFF.